The next 30 T cell receptor beta chains were all read from a single sample in a study of T cells after yellow fever vaccination. TCRdb reanalysed the 5' RACE reads using MiXCR and keeps one entry per CDR3 protein. The top ten clones hold roughly 17% of a sample with about 580,000 distinct CDR3 sequences, about a sixth of them seen once. The source was PBMCs, collected 4 to 6 days after the first yellow fever vaccination. The source of these receptors is a man aged 18 to 35 who received the YFV17D yellow fever vaccine.

This clonotype was picked up a small number of times. The chain recombines TRBV30 with TRBJ2-1, with 13 bases identical to TRBD2. The CDR3 sequence is 19 residues long. J lost 0 bases, V lost 1 base, and 9 bases had no gene match. Germline V CDR1 and CDR2: GTSNPN, SVGIG (reference sequence). CDR3 nucleotide sequence: TGTGCCTGGAGTGACTTGGGACTAGCGGGGCGAAGCTCCTACAATGAGCAGTTCTTC. It specifies CAWSDLGLAGRSSYNEQFF.

This clonotype was counted a few times. The rearrangement joins TRBV6-5 to TRBJ1-3; weak D call: TRBD1 (5 bases). Germline CDR1 MNHEY, CDR2 SVGAGI. V was pared by 2 bases and J by 1 base, with 6 bases between. The CDR3 covers 14 residues. The chain's CDR3 is CASSYQGSGNTIYF. The CDR3 region has the DNA TGTGCCAGCAGTTACCAGGGTTCTGGAAACACCATATATTTT.

Only a few counts were recorded for this clonotype. V gene TRBV5-5 combines with J gene TRBJ1-2, with 9 bases that match TRBD1. V shed 4 bases and J 8 bases; nucleotides not matched to a gene: 12. The germline CDR1 and CDR2 sequences are SGHKS and YYEKEE (reference sequence). The CDR3 is 15 residues long. The CDR3, as DNA: TGTGCCAGCAGCGCCCCCGGGACAGGGTGGTTGGGCTACACCTTC. Translated: CASSAPGTGWLGYTF. The full variable domain, rest sourced from reference TRBV5-5 and TRBJ1-2, is DAGVTQSPTHLIKTRGQQVTLRCSPISGHKSVSWYQQVLGQGPQFIFQYYEKEERGRGNFPDRFSARQFPNYSSELNVNALLLGDSALYLCASSAPGTGWLGYTFGSGTRLTVV.

In this sample, this clonotype turned up a few times. The V gene is TRBV30, the J gene TRBJ2-7, with unresolved D. The germline V gene has CDR1 GTSNPN and CDR2 SVGIG (reference sequence). Trimming removed 5 bases from V and 3 bases from J, with 8 bases in between. The CDR3 length is 11 residues. CDR3 sequence reads: CAWAGLYEQYF. The CDR3 DNA reads as TGTGCCTGGGCAGGTCTCTACGAGCAGTACTTC.

Only a few counts were recorded for this clonotype. This chain joins TRBV6-5 and TRBJ2-1; TRBD2 might be the D (5 bases). This CDR3 is 19 amino acids long. Deletions cut 0 bases from V and 0 bases from J, with 18 bases between. Per the germline V gene, CDR1 is MNHEY and CDR2 is SVGAGI. The CDR3 protein is CASSYSIPMTGSSYNEQFF. The CDR3 bases are TGTGCCAGCAGTTACTCGATCCCTATGACGGGAAGCTCCTACAATGAGCAGTTCTTC.

This clonotype was detected a few times. The chain recombines TRBV11-2 with TRBJ2-2, with 12 bases fitting TRBD2. The CDR3 contains 19 residues. CDR1 and CDR2 (germline): SGHAT, FQNNGV. V trimming: 4 bases; J trimming: 4 bases; junction bases outside the gene matches: 13. The CDR3, as DNA: TGTGCCAGCAGCTGGCCCGTGACTAGCGGGGGCCTCGGCACCGGGGAGCTGTTTTTT. Translating gives CASSWPVTSGGLGTGELFF.

This chain joins TRBV4-2 and TRBJ1-1; a weak D match, TRBD1 (6 bases). Trimming shortened V by 4 bases and J by 3 bases, and 15 bases separated the two germline ends. This CDR3 has 15 residues. The germline CDR1 and CDR2 sequences are LGHNA and YNFKEQ. The CDR3 nucleotides read TGTGCCAGCAGCCCTACCAGGACAGAATACACTGAAGCTTTCTTT. Residues: CASSPTRTEYTEAFF.

This clonotype turned up a few times. The chain is built from TRBV10-3 and TRBJ2-2, with 10 bases that match TRBD1. Germline-derived CDR1 and CDR2 are ENHRY and SYGVKD. This CDR3 is built from 16 residues. The trim removed 6 bases at V and 0 bases at J, leaving 4 bases unmatched. This CDR3 is CAIRDRGKTNTGELFF. The CDR3 nucleotides are TGTGCCATCAGGGACAGGGGGAAAACGAACACCGGGGAGCTGTTTTTT.

DNA for the CDR3: TGTGCCAGCAGCCCGCTTCGAGCTCTCTTAGACACAGATACGCAGTATTTT. It codes for CASSPLRALLDTDTQYF. This chain links TRBV4-2 with TRBJ2-3; no reliable D call. V was pared by 4 bases and J by 2 bases, with 19 bases between. The CDR3 has 17 residues. In germline, CDR1 is LGHNA, CDR2 YNFKEQ.

The gene calls are TRBV5-1 and TRBJ2-1; D unclear. Germline V gives CDR1 SGHRS, CDR2 YFSETQ. The V gene lost 0 bases and the J gene lost 8 bases, with 12 bases spanning the gap. The length of the CDR3 is 14 residues. This chain's CDR3 is CASSLAVQRDEQFF. The CDR3 nucleotides are TGCGCCAGCAGCTTGGCTGTTCAAAGGGATGAGCAGTTCTTC.

The chain is built from TRBV7-6 and TRBJ2-2; 8 bases are shared with TRBD1. In germline, CDR1 is SGHVS, CDR2 FNYEAQ. The V gene end was trimmed by 5 bases and the J gene end by 0 bases; junction bases not matched to a gene: 2. CDR3 length equals 15 residues. The CDR3 nucleotides are TGTGCCAGCAGCGAACAGGGGGCGAACACCGGGGAGCTGTTTTTT. It yields the protein CASSEQGANTGELFF.

The chain joins TRBV7-3 to TRBJ2-2; D might be TRBD1 (5 bases). The CDR3 is 14 amino acids. V was shortened by 2 bases and J by 5 bases, with 9 bases between the two germline ends. Germline V CDR1 and CDR2: SGHTA, FQGTGA. This CDR3 is CASSLAAGTGELFF. CDR3 DNA sequence: TGTGCCAGCAGCTTAGCGGCAGGGACCGGGGAGCTGTTTTTT.

The chain recombines TRBV24-1 with TRBJ1-3; D call uncertain. The germline V gene encodes CDR1 KGHDR and CDR2 SFDVKD. This CDR3 has 17 residues. V dropped 4 bases and J dropped 0 bases, with 15 bases sitting between them. CDR3 in DNA: TGTGCCACCAGTGACCCCGGGCAGATCAGCTCTGGAAACACCATATATTTT. Translation: CATSDPGQISSGNTIYF.

The gene calls are TRBV6-5 and TRBJ2-2; D unclear. The V gene lost 7 bases and the J gene lost 0 bases, with 12 bases spanning the gap. Germline CDR1 and CDR2: MNHEY and SVGAGI. The CDR3 is made up of 15 amino acids. The CDR3 nucleotides read TGTGCCAGCAACCTGGGCAGCGCGAACACCGGGGAGCTGTTTTTT. It specifies CASNLGSANTGELFF.

This clonotype was detected a few times. V is TRBV27 and J is TRBJ2-1; 9 bases map to TRBD2. Trimming cost V 3 bases and J 9 bases; bases outside gene matches: 15. Germline-derived CDR1 and CDR2 are MNHEY and SMNVEV (reference sequence). The CDR3 loop spans 17 amino acids. CDR3 DNA sequence: TGTGCCAGCAGTTTTCGGGAGCTATTGCGGGGGGGAGGTGAGCAGTTCTTC. This translates into CASSFRELLRGGGEQFF.

This clonotype came up a few times. The genes are TRBV18 and TRBJ2-4; D gene uncertain. CDR1 is KGHSH, CDR2 LQKENI, per germline. V gave up 3 bases and J gave up 0 bases, with 9 bases separating them. The CDR3 is 15 amino acids. The CDR3 DNA follows: TGTGCCAGCTCACCGTCCGTATTAGCCAAAAACATTCAGTACTTC. Amino acid sequence: CASSPSVLAKNIQYF.

V usage is TRBV18 and J usage is TRBJ2-6, with D possibly being TRBD2 (5 bases). The germline gives CDR1 KGHSH, CDR2 LQKENI. Trimming cost V 6 bases and J 6 bases, with 15 bases left between them. CDR3 size: 15 residues. CDR3 amino acids: CASSPIGVEANVLTF. The CDR3 DNA sequence: TGTGCCAGCTCGCCCATCGGGGTTGAGGCCAACGTCCTGACTTTC.

The sample holds a few counts of this clonotype. V is TRBV20-1 and J is TRBJ2-2; TRBD1 agrees at 9 bases. CDR1 is DFQATT, CDR2 SNEGSKA, per germline (reference sequence). J was trimmed by 3 bases and V by 6 bases; bases with no gene match: 5. This CDR3 is 14 amino acids long. In DNA, the CDR3 is TGCAGTGCCGCCCGGACAGGGGACACCGGGGAGCTGTTTTTT. Translated: CSAARTGDTGELFF.

This clonotype has more than one count but fewer than ten. V gene TRBV5-1 combines with J gene TRBJ2-2; unclear D gene. Per germline, CDR1 SGHRS and CDR2 YFSETQ. V lost 4 bases and J lost 1, with 20 bases in between. CDR3 length: 18 amino acids. The DNA of the CDR3 is TGCGCCAGCAGCGAACACCCAACCAGAGATCTGAACACCGGGGAGCTGTTTTTT. Its protein product is CASSEHPTRDLNTGELFF.

This clonotype was picked up a small number of times. The chain carries TRBV6-5 and TRBJ1-6, with TRBD1 matching 7 bases. The CDR3 length is 16 residues. The germline V gene has CDR1 MNHEY and CDR2 SVGAGI. V lost 0 bases and J lost 9; bases outside the gene matches: 8. CDR3 region: CASSYSKAGGGSPLHF. DNA of the CDR3: TGTGCCAGCAGTTACTCGAAGGCAGGGGGTGGTTCACCCCTCCACTTT.

There are a few counts of this clonotype. The chain employs TRBV6-5 and TRBJ1-1; D is ambiguous. The germline V and J ends were trimmed by 3 bases and 10 bases, with 15 bases remaining between them. The CDR3 loop spans 13 amino acids. CDR1 is MNHEY and CDR2 is SVGAGI in the germline V gene. The CDR3 protein is CASSYVGIRGAFF. CDR3 nucleotide sequence: TGTGCCAGCAGTTATGTGGGGATACGAGGAGCTTTCTTT.

The DNA for the CDR3 is TGTGCCAGCAGCTTAGAATACGTGGACAAGGGGCCCTCCTACGAGCAGTACTTC. Translation: CASSLEYVDKGPSYEQYF. The chain uses TRBV7-8 and TRBJ2-7; D might be TRBD1 (5 bases). V was cut by 1 base and J by 0 bases, with 19 bases left in between. The CDR3 spans 18 residues. The V gene's germline CDR1 is SGHVS and CDR2 FQNEAQ.

The chain carries TRBV5-1 and TRBJ2-7; tentative D call: TRBD1 (6 bases). The CDR3 totals 13 residues. V was pared by 5 bases and J by 6 bases, with 15 bases between. CDR1 is SGHRS, CDR2 YFSETQ, per germline. The CDR3: CASRVQGNAEQYF. DNA for the CDR3: TGCGCCAGCAGAGTTCAGGGGAATGCCGAGCAGTACTTC.

This sequence joins TRBV5-1 and TRBJ2-7, with D perhaps matching TRBD1 (6 bases). V was clipped by 4 bases and J by 1 base, with 12 bases between them. This CDR3 comprises 14 residues. The germline V gene has CDR1 SGHRS and CDR2 YFSETQ. The CDR3 DNA follows: TGCGCCAGCAGCCCTGATGGACAGTCCTACGAGCAGTACTTC. It is translated as CASSPDGQSYEQYF.

This clonotype has just a few counts. In DNA, the CDR3 is TGCAGTGCTAGAAAGGATAATAGCAATCAGCCCCAGCATTTT. Its translation is CSARKDNSNQPQHF. The V and J genes are TRBV20-1 and TRBJ1-5; unclear D gene. The germline CDR1 and CDR2 sequences are DFQATT and SNEGSKA (reference sequence). The CDR3 runs 14 residues. V was shortened by 2 bases and J by 0 bases, with 8 bases between the two germline ends.

V gene TRBV7-9 combines with J gene TRBJ2-7; 8 bases match TRBD1. CDR1 and CDR2 from the germline V gene are SEHNR and FQNEAQ (reference sequence). V was clipped by 4 bases and J by 1 base; unmatched bases: 3. CDR3 size: 14 residues. This CDR3 is CASSSQGASYEQYV. DNA for the CDR3: TGTGCCAGCAGCTCTCAGGGGGCGTCCTACGAGCAGTACGTC.

V usage is TRBV6-2 or TRBV6-3 and J usage is TRBJ2-7; 8 positions agree with TRBD1. Trimming at V came to 6 bases and at J to 1 base, leaving 8 bases not matched to a gene. CDR1 is MNHEY and CDR2 is SVGEGT in the germline V gene. The CDR3 extends over 15 amino acids. This CDR3 is CASSHGQGRSYEQYV. The CDR3 coding sequence is TGTGCCAGCAGCCACGGACAGGGCAGGTCCTACGAGCAGTACGTC.

This clonotype occurred a few times. This chain connects TRBV10-3 to TRBJ1-3; D might be TRBD1 (5 bases). The V gene's germline CDR1 is ENHRY and CDR2 SYGVKD. This CDR3 is built from 15 residues. The V gene lost 7 bases and the J gene lost 0 bases, with 13 bases spanning the gap. The CDR3 DNA follows: TGTGCCATCATGGGCAGGGAGAACTCTGGAAACACCATATATTTT. It specifies CAIMGRENSGNTIYF.

The chain combines TRBV27 with TRBJ2-3; D not resolved. CDR1 and CDR2 (germline): MNHEY, SMNVEV (reference sequence). V was shortened by 5 bases and J by 1 base, with 16 bases between the two germline ends. There are 16 residues in the CDR3. CDR3 sequence reads: CASSHGLGRGTDTQYF. The CDR3 bases are TGTGCCAGCAGTCACGGGTTGGGTAGAGGCACAGATACGCAGTATTTT.

This chain connects TRBV7-2 to TRBJ1-2; D ambiguous. Germline V gives CDR1 SGHTA, CDR2 FQGNSA. V was shortened by 3 bases and J by 1 base, with 3 bases between the two germline ends. This CDR3 comprises 12 residues. CDR3 DNA: TGTGCCAGCAGCTTTAATAACTATGGCTACACCTTC. Residues: CASSFNNYGYTF.